This T cell receptor (beta chain) emerged from a study of T cells in Graves' hyperthyroidism and ophthalmopathy. The TCR beta CDR3 regions underwent amplification using RNA transcripts as the source. During a first-round RT-PCR of the TCR CDR3, the HTBI primer set was used. MiXCR, run by TCRdb on the multiplex PCR reads, gives a single entry per CDR3 protein. The table lists 500,000 to 650,000 distinct CDR3 sequences, more than 15% of them singletons, with approximately 16% in the top ten. The CDR3 has 11 amino acids. Germline CDR1 reads DFQATT; CDR2 reads SNEGSKA (reference sequence). With duration under 3 months, ophthalmopathy was active: Clinical Activity Score at least 3, NOSPECS at least 4. Uncontrolled infection, other autoimmune disease, pregnancy or lactation barred patients from enrollment. Thyroid ultrasound and orbital computed tomography, with clinical symptoms and serum thyroxine and TRAb, informed diagnoses.

The specimen was blood. The J gene is TRBJ1-1, the V gene TRBV20-1; 9 bases are shared with TRBD1. This clonotype originated in a woman aged 18-29 years with Graves' ophthalmopathy. The CDR3, as DNA: TGCAGGAAGACAGGGGGCACTGAAGCTTTCTTT. This translates into CRKTGGTEAFF.